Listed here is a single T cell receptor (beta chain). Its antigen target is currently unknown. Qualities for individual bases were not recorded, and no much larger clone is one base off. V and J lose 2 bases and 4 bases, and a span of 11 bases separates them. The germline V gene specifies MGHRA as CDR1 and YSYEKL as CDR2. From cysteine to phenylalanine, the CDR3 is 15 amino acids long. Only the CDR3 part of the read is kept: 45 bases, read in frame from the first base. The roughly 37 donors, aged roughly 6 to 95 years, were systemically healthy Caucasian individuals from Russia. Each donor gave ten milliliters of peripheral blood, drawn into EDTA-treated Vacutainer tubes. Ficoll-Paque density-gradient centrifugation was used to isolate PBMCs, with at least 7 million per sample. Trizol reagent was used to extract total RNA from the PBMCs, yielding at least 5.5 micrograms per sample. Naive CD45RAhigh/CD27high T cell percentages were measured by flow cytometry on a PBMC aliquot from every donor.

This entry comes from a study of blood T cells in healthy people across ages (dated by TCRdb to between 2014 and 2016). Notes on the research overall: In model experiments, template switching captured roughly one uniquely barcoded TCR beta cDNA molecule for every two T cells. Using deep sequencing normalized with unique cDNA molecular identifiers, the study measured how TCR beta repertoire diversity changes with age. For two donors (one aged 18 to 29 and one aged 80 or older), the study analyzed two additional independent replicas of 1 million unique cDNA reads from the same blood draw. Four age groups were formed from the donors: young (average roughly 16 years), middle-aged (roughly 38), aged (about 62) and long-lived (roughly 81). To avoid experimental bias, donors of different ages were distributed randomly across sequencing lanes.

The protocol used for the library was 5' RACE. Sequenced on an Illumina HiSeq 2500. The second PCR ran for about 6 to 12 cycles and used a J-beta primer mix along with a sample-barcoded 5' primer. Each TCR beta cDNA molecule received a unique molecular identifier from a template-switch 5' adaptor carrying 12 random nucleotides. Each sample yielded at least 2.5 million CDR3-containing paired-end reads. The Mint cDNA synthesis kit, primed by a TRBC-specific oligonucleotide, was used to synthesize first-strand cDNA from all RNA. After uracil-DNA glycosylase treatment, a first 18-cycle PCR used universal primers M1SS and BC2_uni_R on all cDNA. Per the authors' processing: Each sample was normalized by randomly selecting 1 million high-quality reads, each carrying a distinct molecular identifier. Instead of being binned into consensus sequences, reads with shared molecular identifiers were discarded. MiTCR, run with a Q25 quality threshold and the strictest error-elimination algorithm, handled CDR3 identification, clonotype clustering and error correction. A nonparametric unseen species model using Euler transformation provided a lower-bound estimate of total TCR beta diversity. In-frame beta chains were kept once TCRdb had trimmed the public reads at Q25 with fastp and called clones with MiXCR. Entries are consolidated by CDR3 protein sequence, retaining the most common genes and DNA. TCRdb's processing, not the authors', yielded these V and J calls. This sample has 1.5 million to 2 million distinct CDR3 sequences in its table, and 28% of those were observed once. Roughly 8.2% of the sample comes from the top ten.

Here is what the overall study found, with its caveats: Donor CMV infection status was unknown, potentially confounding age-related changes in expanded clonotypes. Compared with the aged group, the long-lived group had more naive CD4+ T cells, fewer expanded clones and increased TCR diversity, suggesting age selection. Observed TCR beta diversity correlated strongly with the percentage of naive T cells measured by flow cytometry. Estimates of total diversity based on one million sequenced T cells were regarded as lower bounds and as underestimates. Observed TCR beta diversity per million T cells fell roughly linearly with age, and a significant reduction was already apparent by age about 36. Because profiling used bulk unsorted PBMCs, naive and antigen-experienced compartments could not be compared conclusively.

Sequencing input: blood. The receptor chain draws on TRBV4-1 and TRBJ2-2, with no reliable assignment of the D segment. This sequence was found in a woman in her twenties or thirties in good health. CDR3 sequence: CASSQLPSITGELFF. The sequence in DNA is TGCGCCAGCAGCCAACTCCCTTCCATCACCGGGGAGCTGTTTTTT.